One T cell receptor (beta chain) is described in this entry. The antigen it binds to is not known. No per-base quality is available; no much larger clone lies one base away. This sample is drawn from a study of T cells in Graves' hyperthyroidism and ophthalmopathy (dated by TCRdb to between 2019 and 2020). In the study overall: Peripheral blood was sampled at the time of initial diagnosis, prior to any treatment. The 100 discovery patients were divided at random into training and test sets in a 7:3 ratio. To identify distinguishing TCR V-J signatures, a discovery cohort of some 100 patients was used, comprising fewer than 45 with Graves' ophthalmopathy and roughly 60 with stable Graves' hyperthyroidism. In addition, the study compared T-cell repertoires in thyroid tissue and in blood from roughly 6 Graves' hyperthyroidism patients. The paper describes TCR Vbeta CDR3 sequencing of 135 peripheral blood samples, made up of 43 ophthalmopathy patients, 70 to 75 hyperthyroidism patients and roughly 17 progressor patients. Prospective prediction of ophthalmopathy was tested in an independent validation cohort of fewer than 20 hyperthyroidism patients and roughly 16 patients who later progressed to ophthalmopathy. After blood sampling, hyperthyroidism patients were treated with methimazole at a starting dose of 30 mg daily, and ophthalmopathy patients were treated with high-dose intravenous methylprednisolone. Overall results and qualifications from the work: Sample size was not statistically predetermined, and investigators were not blinded to group allocation. In validation, progression to ophthalmopathy was predicted by the model with nearly 71% sensitivity and 72% to 80% specificity, a median of 6.5 months before onset. In cross-validation, a model built on a 13 V-J signature told ophthalmopathy apart from stable hyperthyroidism with approximately 90% sensitivity and roughly 82% specificity, and in testing the same model reached 80%/75%. Most expanded thyroid clonotypes (frequency above 0.001) were also found in blood, which suggests that blood repertoires may mirror thyroid immune responses.

The TCR beta CDR3 regions were amplified from RNA transcripts. The first round of RT-PCR for the TCR CDR3 was performed with the HTBI primer set and the Qiagen OneStep RT-PCR kit. The libraries were constructed in a second round of multiplex PCR and then size-selected and purified. The libraries were sequenced on an Illumina HiSeq2000 using paired-end 100 bp reads. As for the authors' bioinformatics: SOAPnuke was used to process the raw data, with reads discarded if the reads contained adapters or uncalled bases, had a mean Phred below 15, or lacked an exact constant-primer or identifier match. High-quality paired reads were merged with COPE v1.2.5, and unique nucleotide sequences were defined as clonotypes. Clonotypes were aligned to IMGT TRBV, TRBD and TRBJ reference segments using MiTCR v1.1. The analysis included only V-J combinations with a frequency above 0.0001, which together covered more than 98% of the repertoires. The TCS score was defined as the ratio of F50 (clonal expansion) to E x V (chaos), calculated using BLOSUM62-based TCRdist between CDR3 peptides within each V-J. Welch's t-statistics and random forest reduced just over 500 V-J features to about 13, which were used in a naive Bayes classifier (R e1071). TCRdb reprocessed the public reads (quality trimming at Q25 with fastp, clone calling with MiXCR) and kept in-frame beta chains. Rows are unified per CDR3 protein, each entry keeping the most common DNA and genes. The V and J calls shown here were made by TCRdb, not taken from the authors' results. The sample profile shows 300,000 or so distinct CDR3 sequences; about 18% of them were found once. Jointly, the top ten make up 45% to 50% of the sample.

The CDR3 numbers 15 residues from cysteine through phenylalanine. The sequence is cut down to CDR3 DNA, 45 bases in frame from base 1. The germline V gene (reference sequence) gives CDR1 as SGHKS and CDR2 as YYEKEE. Trimming takes 0 bases off V and 2 bases off J; junction bases not matched to a gene: 0. A patient counted as having stable Graves' hyperthyroidism if no progression to ophthalmopathy occurred over 18 months of follow-up. Hyperthyroidism patients were aged 18 to 65 years and newly diagnosed, with disease duration of less than 2 months. Exclusion was applied to patients with uncontrolled infections, other autoimmune diseases, pregnancy or lactation. Clinical symptoms, serum thyroxine and TRAb, thyroid ultrasound, and orbital computed tomography formed the basis for the diagnoses. Ficoll-Paque density gradient centrifugation was used to isolate PBMCs from around 10 ml of fresh peripheral blood. Total RNA was extracted with Trizol reagent, and quality was checked on an Agilent 2100 Bioanalyzer.

The receptor's source is a woman aged 45-60 years with Graves' hyperthyroidism. Sequenced sample: blood. The chain is encoded by TRBV5-5 joined to TRBJ2-7, with 12 middle bases fitting TRBD2. The nucleotide sequence reads TGTGCCAGCAGCTTGGGGACTAGCGGGGCCTACGAGCAGTACTTC. This gives the protein CASSLGTSGAYEQYF. This CDR3, with the reference TRBV5-5 and TRBJ2-7 proteins standing in past its ends, gives the full variable domain DAGVTQSPTHLIKTRGQQVTLRCSPISGHKSVSWYQQVLGQGPQFIFQYYEKEERGRGNFPDRFSARQFPNYSSELNVNALLLGDSALYLCASSLGTSGAYEQYFGPGTRLTVT.